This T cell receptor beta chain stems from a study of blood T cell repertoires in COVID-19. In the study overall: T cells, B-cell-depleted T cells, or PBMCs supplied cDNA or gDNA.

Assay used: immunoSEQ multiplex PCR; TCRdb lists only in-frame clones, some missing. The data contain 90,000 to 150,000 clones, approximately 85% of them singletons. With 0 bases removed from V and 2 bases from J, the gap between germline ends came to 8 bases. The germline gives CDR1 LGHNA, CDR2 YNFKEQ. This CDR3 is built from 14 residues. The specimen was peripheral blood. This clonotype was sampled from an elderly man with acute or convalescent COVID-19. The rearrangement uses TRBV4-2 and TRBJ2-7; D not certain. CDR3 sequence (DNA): TGTGCCAGCAGCCAAGAGGAGTGGACCTACGAGCAGTACTTC. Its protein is CASSQEEWTYEQYF.